The 6 T cell receptor beta chains in this list originate from one sample, sequenced in a study of cytomegalovirus exposure and HLA in healthy donors (dated by TCRdb to about 2017). Libraries were constructed by the immunoSEQ multiplex PCR assay. The multiplex PCR relied on a mix of 60 forward primers for TCR Vbeta segments and 13 reverse primers for TCR Jbeta segments. The source is immuneACCESS, and TCRdb retained only in-frame sequences with V and J called. Part of the clones is not carried over; for the studies checked, unresolved V genes explain less than half of this, and the remainder is unexplained. The sample table records approximately 130,000 clones; about 81% of these occur just once. The top ten constitute less than 3.5% of the sample. The sample taken for sequencing was PBMCs. These receptors were taken from a woman between 40 and 50 years old in good health and CMV-seropositive.

This chain uses TRBV5-1 with TRBJ2-7; 14 nucleotides match TRBD2. V trimming: 4 bases; J trimming: 0 bases; junction bases outside the gene matches: 6. CDR1 and CDR2 from the germline V gene are SGHRS and YFSETQ. The length of the CDR3 is 17 residues. The CDR3 nucleotides are TGCGCCAGCAGCGGGGGACTAGCGGGGGCCCTCTCCTACGAGCAGTACTTC. Protein product: CASSGGLAGALSYEQYF.

The chain employs TRBV7-8 and TRBJ1-4; no definite D call. The CDR3 is made up of 15 amino acids. Germline V gives CDR1 SGHVS, CDR2 FQNEAQ. Trimming took off 6 bases at V and 4 bases at J, with 15 bases between the two ends. The CDR3 reads CASRPTGDDNEKLFF. CDR3 DNA: TGTGCCAGCAGACCTACCGGGGATGATAATGAAAAACTGTTTTTT. Filled out from reference TRBV7-8 and TRBJ1-4, the complete variable domain reads GAGVSQSPRYKVAKRGQDVALRCDPISGHVSLFWYQQALGQGPEFLTYFQNEAQLDKSGLPSDRFFAERPEGSVSTLKIQRTQQEDSAVYLCASRPTGDDNEKLFFGSGTQLSVL.

This chain uses TRBV27 with TRBJ2-1; 9 bases are shared with TRBD2. The J segment lost 0 bases and the V segment lost 3 bases, leaving 0 bases of the junction unmatched. The CDR3 has 15 residues. Germline values: CDR1 MNHEY, CDR2 SMNVEV (reference sequence). The CDR3 DNA is TGTGCCAGCAGTTTTAGCGGGAGCTCCTACAATGAGCAGTTCTTC. This gives the protein CASSFSGSSYNEQFF.

With regard to this clone: This specimen includes other DNA sequences encoding the same CDR3. The chain carries TRBV10-2 and TRBJ2-5; 12 bases fit TRBD2. There are 13 residues in the CDR3. The germline gives CDR1 WSHSY, CDR2 SAAADI. Trimming took 11 bases from V and 5 from J; bases not matched to a gene: 6. CDR3 residues: CASRLAGEETQYF. The CDR3 DNA follows: TGCGCCTCAAGACTAGCGGGGGAGGAGACCCAGTACTTC.

CDR3 nucleotides: TGTGCCAGTAGCCACAGGGGGGAGCAGCCCCAGCATTTT. Its translation: CASSHRGEQPQHF. This chain links TRBV19 with TRBJ1-5; 8 nucleotides line up with TRBD1. V shed 6 bases, J shed 7 bases, and the junction held 5 bases outside the gene matches. Germline V lookup: CDR1 LNHDA, CDR2 SQIVND (reference sequence). This CDR3 has 13 amino acids.

The V and J genes are TRBV7-2 and TRBJ1-1, with a weak D call TRBD1 (5 bases). The V gene lost 1 base and the J gene lost 7 bases, with 10 bases spanning the gap. The CDR3 has 13 amino acids. CDR1 is SGHTA, CDR2 FQGNSA, per germline. The CDR3 protein is CASSLGAGDEAFF. The DNA for the CDR3 is TGTGCCAGCAGCTTAGGGGCGGGGGATGAAGCTTTCTTT. The whole variable domain, filled in from reference TRBV7-2 and TRBJ1-1, reads GAGVSQSPSNKVTEKGKDVELRCDPISGHTALYWYRQSLGQGLEFLIYFQGNSAPDKSGLPSDRFSAERTGGSVSTLTIQRTQQEDSAVYLCASSLGAGDEAFFGQGTRLTVV.